This T cell receptor beta chain was captured by sequencing in a study of Ad26.COV2.S vaccination and SARS-CoV-2 variants. Clones were read by immunoSEQ multiplex PCR, and TCRdb kept only the in-frame ones, dropping some. This table holds about 680,000 clones, 89% found once. Treatment meaning: roughly 18 received Ad26.COV2.S at low or high dose, single or two shots; about five received placebo; per-sample allocation not given. Specimens were obtained on day 63 following the first vaccine or placebo injection. Findings of the study overall: Spike-specific TCR breadth was greater in vaccine than placebo recipients.

Note on this clone: Its target is not known.

The sample here was peripheral blood, taken in a trial of Ad26.COV2.S vaccine versus placebo. The origin of this receptor is a person aged 18-65 years who received the Ad26.COV2.S COVID-19 vaccine or a placebo.

The CDR3 DNA follows: TGTGCCACTGGGAACAGCCCGGGCGAGCAGTACTTC. This gives the protein CATGNSPGEQYF. The chain uses TRBV24-1 and TRBJ2-7; D ambiguous. The CDR3 contains 12 residues. Trimming took 10 bases from V and 6 from J, leaving 15 bases between them. Germline CDR1 and CDR2: KGHDR and SFDVKD.